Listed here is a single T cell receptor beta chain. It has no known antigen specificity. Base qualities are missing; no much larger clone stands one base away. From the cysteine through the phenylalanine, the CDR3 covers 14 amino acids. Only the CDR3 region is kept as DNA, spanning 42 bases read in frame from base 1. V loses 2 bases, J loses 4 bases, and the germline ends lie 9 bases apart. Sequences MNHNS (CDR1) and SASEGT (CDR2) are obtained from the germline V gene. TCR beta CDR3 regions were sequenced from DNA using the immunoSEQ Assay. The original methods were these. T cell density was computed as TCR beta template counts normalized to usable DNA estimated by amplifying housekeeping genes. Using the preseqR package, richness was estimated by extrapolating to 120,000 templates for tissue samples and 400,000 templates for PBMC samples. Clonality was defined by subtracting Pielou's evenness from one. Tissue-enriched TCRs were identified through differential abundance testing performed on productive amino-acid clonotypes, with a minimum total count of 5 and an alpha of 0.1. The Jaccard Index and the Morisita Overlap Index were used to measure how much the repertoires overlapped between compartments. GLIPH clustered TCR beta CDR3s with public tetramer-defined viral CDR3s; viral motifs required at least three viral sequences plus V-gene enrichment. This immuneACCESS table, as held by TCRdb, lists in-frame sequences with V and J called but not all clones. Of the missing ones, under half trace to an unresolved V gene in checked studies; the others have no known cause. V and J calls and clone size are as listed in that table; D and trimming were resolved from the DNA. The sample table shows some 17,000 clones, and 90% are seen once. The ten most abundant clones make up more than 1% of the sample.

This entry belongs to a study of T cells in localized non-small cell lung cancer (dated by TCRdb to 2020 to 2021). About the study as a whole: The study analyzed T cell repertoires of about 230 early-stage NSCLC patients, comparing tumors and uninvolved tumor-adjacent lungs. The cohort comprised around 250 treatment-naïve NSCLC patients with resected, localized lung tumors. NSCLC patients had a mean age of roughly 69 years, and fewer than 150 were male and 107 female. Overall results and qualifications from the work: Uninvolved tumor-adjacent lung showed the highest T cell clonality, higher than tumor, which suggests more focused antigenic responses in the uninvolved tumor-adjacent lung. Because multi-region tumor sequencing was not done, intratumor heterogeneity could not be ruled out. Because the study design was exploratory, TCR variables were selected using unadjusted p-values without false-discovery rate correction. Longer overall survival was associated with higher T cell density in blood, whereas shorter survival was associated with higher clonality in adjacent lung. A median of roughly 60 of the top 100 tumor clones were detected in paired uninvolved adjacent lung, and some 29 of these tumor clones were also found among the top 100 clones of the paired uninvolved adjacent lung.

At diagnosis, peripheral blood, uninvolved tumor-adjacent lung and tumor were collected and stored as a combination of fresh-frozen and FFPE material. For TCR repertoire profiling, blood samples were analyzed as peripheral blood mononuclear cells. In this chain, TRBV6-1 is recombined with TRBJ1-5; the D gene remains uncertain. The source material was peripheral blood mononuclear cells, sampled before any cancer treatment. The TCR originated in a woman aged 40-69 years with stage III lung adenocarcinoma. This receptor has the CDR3 CASSERYANQPQHF. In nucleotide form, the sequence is TGTGCCAGCAGTGAAAGGTACGCGAATCAGCCCCAGCATTTT.